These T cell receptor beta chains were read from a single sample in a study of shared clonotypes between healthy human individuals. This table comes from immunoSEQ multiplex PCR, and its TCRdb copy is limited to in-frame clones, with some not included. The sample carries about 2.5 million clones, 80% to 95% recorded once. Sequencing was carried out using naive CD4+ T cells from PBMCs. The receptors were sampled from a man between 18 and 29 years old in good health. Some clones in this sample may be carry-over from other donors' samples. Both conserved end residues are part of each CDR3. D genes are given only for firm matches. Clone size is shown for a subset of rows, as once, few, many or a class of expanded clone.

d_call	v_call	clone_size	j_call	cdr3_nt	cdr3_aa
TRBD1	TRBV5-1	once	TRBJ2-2	TGCGCCAGCAGCGGACCGGGACAGGGCCCCACCGGGGAGCTGTTTTTT	CASSGPGQGPTGELFF
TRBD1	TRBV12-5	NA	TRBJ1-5	TGTGCTAGTGGTCTGTGGGACAGGCCCCAGCATTTT	CASGLWDRPQHF
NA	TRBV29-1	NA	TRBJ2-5	TGCAGCGTTGAAGAAAACAGGGCAAAGACCCAGTACTTC	CSVEENRAKTQYF
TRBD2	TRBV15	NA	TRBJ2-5	TGTGCCACCAGCAGAGGAGCGGCTAGCGGTCAAGAGACCCAGTACTTC	CATSRGAASGQETQYF
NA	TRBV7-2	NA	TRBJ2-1	TGTGCCAGCAGCGCCTTAGCGATCTCCTACAATGAGCAGTTCTTC	CASSALAISYNEQFF
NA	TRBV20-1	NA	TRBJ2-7	TGCAGTGCTAGAGATCACGAGCAGTACTTC	CSARDHEQYF
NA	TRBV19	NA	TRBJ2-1	TGTGCCAGTAGTATACGGCCAGGGCCCTACAATGAGCAGTTCTTC	CASSIRPGPYNEQFF
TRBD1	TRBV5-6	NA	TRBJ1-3	TGTGCCAGCAGCAAGGACAGGGGGCGTATTGGAAACACCATATATTTT	CASSKDRGRIGNTIYF
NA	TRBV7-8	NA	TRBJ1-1	TGTGCCAGCGGCCGGTTTGGGGGAGCCTCTGAAGCTTTCTTT	CASGRFGGASEAFF
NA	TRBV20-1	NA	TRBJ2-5	TGCAGTGCTAGAGCCCCGGTGCAGTACTTC	CSARAPVQYF
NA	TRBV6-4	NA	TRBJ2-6	TGTGCCAGCAGTGCGGGAGCGACCTCTGGGGCCAACGTCCTGACTTTC	CASSAGATSGANVLTF
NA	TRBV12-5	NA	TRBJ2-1	TGTGCTAGTGGTAATACGGCCACCTACAATGAGCAGTTCTTC	CASGNTATYNEQFF
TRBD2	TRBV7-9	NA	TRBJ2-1	TGTGCCAGCAGCCCTACAGCGGGAGGTTCCCACAATGAGCAGTTCTTC	CASSPTAGGSHNEQFF
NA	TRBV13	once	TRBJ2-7	TGTGCCAGCAGCTCCCCGGTTCGGGTCTACGAGCAGTACTTC	CASSSPVRVYEQYF
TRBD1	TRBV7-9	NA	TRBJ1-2	TGTGCCAGCAGCGCGACAGGGGAGGCGGACTATGGCTACACCTTC	CASSATGEADYGYTF
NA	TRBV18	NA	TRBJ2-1	TGTGCCAGCTCACCAATCCGAGCGGGTCAGGATGAGCAGTTCTTC	CASSPIRAGQDEQFF
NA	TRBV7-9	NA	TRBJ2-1	TGTGCCAGCAGCTTAGAGGGGGAGAGTAATGAGCAGTTCTTC	CASSLEGESNEQFF
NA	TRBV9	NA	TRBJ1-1	TGTGCCAGCAGCGCCAAGCCCGGCGGGGACACTGAAGCTTTCTTT	CASSAKPGGDTEAFF
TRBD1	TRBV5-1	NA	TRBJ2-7	TGCGCCAGCAGCGCCCAGGGACAGGGGGCCAACTACGAGCAGTACTTC	CASSAQGQGANYEQYF
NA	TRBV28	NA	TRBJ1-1	TGTGCCAGCAGTTTTAATCCCTGGAACACTGAAGCTTTCTTT	CASSFNPWNTEAFF
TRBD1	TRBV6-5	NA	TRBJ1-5	TGTGCCAGCAGTTACGCAGGGGGCCAGCAGCCCCAGCATTTT	CASSYAGGQQPQHF
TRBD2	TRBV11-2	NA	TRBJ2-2	TGTGCCAGCAGCCTAACTAGCGGAAACACCGGGGAGCTGTTTTTT	CASSLTSGNTGELFF
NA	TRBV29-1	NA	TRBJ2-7	TGCAGCGTTGAAGAAGACCTGAGACAGATATCCTACGAGCAGTACTTC	CSVEEDLRQISYEQYF
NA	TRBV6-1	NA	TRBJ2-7	TGTGCCAGCGAGAACGTTGCACTAGGTCCCCACGAGCAGTACTTC	CASENVALGPHEQYF
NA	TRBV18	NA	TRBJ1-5	TGTGCCAGCTCACGGACCCAGGGTGGCAATCAGCCCCAGCATTTT	CASSRTQGGNQPQHF
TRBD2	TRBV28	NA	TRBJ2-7	TGTGCCAGCAGTCGCCGCGGGGGGTACACCTACGAGCAGTACTTC	CASSRRGGYTYEQYF
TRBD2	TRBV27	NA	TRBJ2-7	TGTGCCAGCAGTTTATCGCTAGCGGGAGGGCTTCCCTACGAGCAGTACTTC	CASSLSLAGGLPYEQYF
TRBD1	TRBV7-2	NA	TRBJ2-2	TGTGCCAGCAGTACCGGGACAGGGAACACCGGGGAGCTGTTTTTT	CASSTGTGNTGELFF
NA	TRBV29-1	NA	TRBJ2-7	TGCAGCGTTGTCCCTAGCCAAGGCTACGAGCAGTACTTC	CSVVPSQGYEQYF
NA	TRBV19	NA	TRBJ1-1	TGTGCCAGTAGTAACCGGGACGGCGAAGCTTTCTTT	CASSNRDGEAFF
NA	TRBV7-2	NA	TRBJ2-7	TGTGCCAGCTACCGGGACACATTCTCCTACGAGCAGTACTTC	CASYRDTFSYEQYF
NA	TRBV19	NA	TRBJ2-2	TGTGCCAGTAGCCCGGGGCCGAACACCGGGGAGCTGTTTTTT	CASSPGPNTGELFF
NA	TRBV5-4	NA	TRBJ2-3	TGTGCCAGCAGCATAAACAGGGCAGATACGCAGTATTTT	CASSINRADTQYF
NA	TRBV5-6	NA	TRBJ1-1	TGTGCCAGCACCCAACTTCGACCGGGGCCCAACACTGAAGCTTTCTTT	CASTQLRPGPNTEAFF
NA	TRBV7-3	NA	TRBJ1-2	TGTGCCAGCAGCTCCGGACCTCCACCGAATTATGGCTACACCTTC	CASSSGPPPNYGYTF
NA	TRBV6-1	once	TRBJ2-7	TGTGCCAGCAGGCAGGCCACTTTGCACTACGAGCAGTACTTC	CASRQATLHYEQYF
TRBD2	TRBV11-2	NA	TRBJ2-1	TGTGCCAGCAGTTTAACTCCCGGACTAGCGGTCTACAATGAGCAGTTCTTC	CASSLTPGLAVYNEQFF
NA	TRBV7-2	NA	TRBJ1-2	TGTGCCAGCAGCGAGGAACTAAAGGGCTACACCTTC	CASSEELKGYTF
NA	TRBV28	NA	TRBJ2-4	TGTGCCAGCAGTCCAGGGCACCGTGGGGGGCTAGCCAAAAACATTCAGTACTTC	CASSPGHRGGLAKNIQYF
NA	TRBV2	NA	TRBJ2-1	TGTGCCAGCAGTCCACAGGGTATCGATGAGCAGTTCTTC	CASSPQGIDEQFF
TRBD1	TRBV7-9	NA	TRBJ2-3	TGTGCCAGCGCCGCGACAGGGATCACAGATACGCAGTATTTT	CASAATGITDTQYF
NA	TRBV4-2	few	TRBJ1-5	TGTGCCAGCAGCCAAGATCAGGACGCGCCCCAGCATTTT	CASSQDQDAPQHF
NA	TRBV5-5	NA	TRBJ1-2	TGTGCCAGCAGCTTGGTAAGGTTCAGCGGCTACACCTTC	CASSLVRFSGYTF
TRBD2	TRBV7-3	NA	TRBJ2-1	TGTGCCAGCAGCGCCGGGACTAGCTACAATGAGCAGTTCTTC	CASSAGTSYNEQFF
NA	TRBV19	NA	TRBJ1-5	TGTGCCAGTAAAACGATCAACAGGGTTGATCAGCCCCAGCATTTT	CASKTINRVDQPQHF
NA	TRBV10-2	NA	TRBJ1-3	TGCGCCAGCAGTGAGTCGACGTATCTCGGGGGCGCTGGAAACACCATATATTTT	CASSESTYLGGAGNTIYF
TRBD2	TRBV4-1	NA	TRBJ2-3	TGCGCCAGCAGCCAAGGGACAACTAGCGGGAGTAGGGGGGATACGCAGTATTTT	CASSQGTTSGSRGDTQYF
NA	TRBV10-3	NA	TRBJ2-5	TGTGCCATCAGAGAAGCGGGTGAAGGCGAGACCCAGTACTTC	CAIREAGEGETQYF
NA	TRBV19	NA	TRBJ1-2	TGTGCCAGTAACTCCGAGCGGCGCTATGGCTACACCTTC	CASNSERRYGYTF
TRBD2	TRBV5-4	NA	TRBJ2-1	TGTGCCAGCAGGCGGACTAGCGGGGAGTACAATGAGCAGTTCTTC	CASRRTSGEYNEQFF